This paragraph covers one T cell receptor beta chain sequence. V gave up 6 bases and J gave up 4 bases, with 6 bases separating them. From germline, CDR1 is MDHEN and CDR2 SYDVKM. The CDR3 has 12 residues. The sample originates from a study of blood T cells in healthy people across ages. Combining a sample-barcoded 5' primer with a J-beta primer mix, a second PCR ran for roughly 6 to 12 cycles. In TCRdb, the 5' RACE reads were re-called with MiXCR into one record per CDR3 protein. The repertoire holds fewer than 1,200,000 distinct CDR3 sequences, with roughly 24% as singletons. Another study also made use of these data, one on T cells of mothers and their children.

The sequencing sample was made of blood. This TCR derives from a girl under 10 years old in good health. The chain has TRBV28 and TRBJ2-2; no firm D call. The CDR3 loop reads CASRETTGELFF. The CDR3 DNA follows: TGTGCCAGCAGGGAGACCACCGGGGAGCTGTTTTTT. Filled out from reference TRBV28 and TRBJ2-2, the complete variable domain reads DVKVTQSSRYLVKRTGEKVFLECVQDMDHENMFWYRQDPGLGLRLIYFSYDVKMKEKGDIPEGYSVSREKKERFSLILESASTNQTSMYLCASRETTGELFFGEGSRLTVL.